This T cell receptor beta chain was documented in a study of monozygotic twins with inflammatory bowel disease. General study findings and limits: Comparison of concordant versus discordant twins revealed no difference in repertoire similarity, possibly due to limited power. The study found lower TCRbeta diversity (inverse Simpson) in IBD patients than in healthy co-twins. IBD patients share fewer clonotypes with other people than healthy twins do, especially with disease activity. Patients got different immunosuppressive treatments, which may have made their repertoires more variable.

For this clonotype: Antigen specificity is unknown.

TCRdb re-called the 5' RACE reads; every CDR3 protein appears as one record, without DNA. Its listing shows 400,000 to 500,000 distinct CDR3 sequences. The source material was blood. This clonotype was sampled from a human donor with ulcerative colitis or Crohn's disease, or a healthy co-twin of an affected twin (not recorded which).

The CDR3 loop reads CATKTGRADTQYF. J is TRBJ2-3 and V is TRBV15; absent DNA, TCRdb's TRBD1 call cannot be checked. The CDR3 sequence is 13 residues long. Germline loops: CDR1 LNHNV, CDR2 YYDKDF (reference sequence). The full variable domain, completed using reference TRBV15 and TRBJ2-3, is DAMVIQNPRYQVTQFGKPVTLSCSQTLNHNVMYWYQQKSSQAPKLLFHYYDKDFNNEADTPDNFQSRRPNTSFCFLDIRSPGLGDTAMYLCATKTGRADTQYFGPGTRLTVL.